A selection of T cell receptor beta chains follows, all from one sample in a study of response to subunit inactivated influenza vaccine. In TCRdb, the RT-PCR reads were re-called with MiXCR into one record per CDR3 protein. The sample consists of 450,000 to 600,000 distinct CDR3 sequences, 7.2% of them appearing once. Source: PBMCs from blood, taken around 25 months after vaccination. All receptors come from a man aged 50-75 years who received an inactivated influenza vaccine. Each CDR3 is given with its conserved first and last residue. A D gene is named only where the DNA matches it firmly. Not all rows give a size; the values are once, few, many and, for expanded clones, a class.

J gene | V gene | clone size | D gene | CDR3 protein | CDR3 DNA
TRBJ2-7 | TRBV12-3/TRBV12-4 | . | TRBD2 | CASSFLSGRGVNEQYF | TGTGCCAGCAGTTTCCTTAGCGGGAGAGGGGTAAACGAGCAGTACTTC
TRBJ2-1 | TRBV28 | many | . | CASSRQGGEQFF | TGTGCCAGCAGTAGACAGGGAGGTGAGCAGTTCTTC
TRBJ2-7 | TRBV7-9 | . | TRBD1 | CASRQGGFYEQYF | TGTGCCAGCAGACAGGGGGGCTTCTACGAGCAGTACTTC
TRBJ2-3 | TRBV28 | . | TRBD2 | CATGRSGNADTQYF | TGTGCCACCGGACGGAGCGGGAACGCAGATACGCAGTATTTT
TRBJ2-7 | TRBV28 | few | TRBD2 | CASRLTSGSNEQYF | TGTGCCAGCAGATTGACTAGCGGGAGTAACGAGCAGTACTTC
TRBJ1-1 | TRBV10-3 | few | . | CAISETWMNTEAFF | TGTGCCATCAGTGAGACATGGATGAACACTGAAGCTTTCTTT
TRBJ1-2 | TRBV29-1 | . | . | CSALGGRVDGYTF | TGCAGCGCCCTAGGAGGGCGCGTGGATGGCTACACCTTC
TRBJ2-4 | TRBV4-2 | . | . | CAGSQDPGLDFNIQYF | TGTGCCGGCAGCCAAGATCCGGGACTGGACTTCAACATTCAGTACTTC
TRBJ2-2 | TRBV29-1 | . | TRBD1 | CSVDGTGANTGELFF | TGCAGCGTTGATGGGACAGGGGCGAACACCGGGGAGCTGTTTTTT
TRBJ2-7 | TRBV2 | many | TRBD1 | CASTLDRVEQYF | TGTGCCAGCACTTTGGACAGGGTCGAGCAGTACTTC
TRBJ2-3 | TRBV6-2/TRBV6-3 | . | . | CASSYSTRGSDTQYF | TGTGCCAGCAGTTACTCGACTAGAGGGTCAGATACGCAGTATTTT
TRBJ2-1 | TRBV10-3 | . | TRBD2 | CAISAIAGTSYNEQFF | TGTGCCATCAGTGCAATAGCGGGGACCTCCTACAATGAGCAGTTCTTC
TRBJ2-3 | TRBV7-2 | many | . | CASSLTASTDTQYF | TGTGCCAGCAGCTTAACGGCTAGCACAGATACGCAGTATTTT
TRBJ2-7 | TRBV3-1 | . | TRBD1 | CASSRERGLEYEQYF | TGTGCCAGCAGCCGAGAGAGGGGGCTCGAGTACGAGCAGTACTTC
TRBJ1-1 | TRBV28 | few | . | CASSYPIGQNTEAFF | TGTGCCAGCAGTTACCCAATCGGACAGAACACTGAAGCTTTCTTT
TRBJ2-7 | TRBV6-2/TRBV6-3 | few | . | CASTDWGGDEQYF | TGTGCCAGCACGGACTGGGGTGGAGACGAGCAGTACTTC
TRBJ2-7 | TRBV6-1 | . | TRBD2 | CASRDPFSGGAYEQYF | TGTGCCAGCAGGGATCCTTTCAGCGGGGGGGCTTACGAGCAGTACTTC
TRBJ2-1 | TRBV20-1 | few | . | CSAGEQFF | TGCAGTGCGGGTGAGCAGTTCTTC
TRBJ1-2 | TRBV6-1 | . | . | CASSPGRSYGYTF | TGTGCCAGCAGTCCTGGACGGAGCTATGGCTACACCTTC
TRBJ2-5 | TRBV4-3 | many | . | CASSQNPLRGAGETQYF | TGCGCCAGCAGCCAAAATCCTCTTAGGGGGGCAGGAGAGACCCAGTACTTC